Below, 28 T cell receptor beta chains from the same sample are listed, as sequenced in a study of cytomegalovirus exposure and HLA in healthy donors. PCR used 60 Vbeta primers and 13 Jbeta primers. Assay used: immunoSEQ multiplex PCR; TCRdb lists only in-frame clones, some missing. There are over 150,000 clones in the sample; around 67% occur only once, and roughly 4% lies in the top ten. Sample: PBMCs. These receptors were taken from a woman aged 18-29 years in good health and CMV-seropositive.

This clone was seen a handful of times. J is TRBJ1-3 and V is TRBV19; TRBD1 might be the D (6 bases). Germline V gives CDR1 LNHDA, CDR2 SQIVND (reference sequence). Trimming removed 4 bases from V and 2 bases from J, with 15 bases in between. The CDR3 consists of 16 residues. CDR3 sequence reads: CASSTQGLLPGNTIYF. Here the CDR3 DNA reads TGTGCCAGTAGTACACAGGGTTTATTGCCTGGAAACACCATATATTTT.

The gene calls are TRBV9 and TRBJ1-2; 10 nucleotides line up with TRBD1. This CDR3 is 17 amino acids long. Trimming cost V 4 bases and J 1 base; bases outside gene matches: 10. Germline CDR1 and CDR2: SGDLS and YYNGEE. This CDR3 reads CASSTAGTGELNYGYTF. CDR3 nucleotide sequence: TGTGCCAGCAGCACCGCCGGGACAGGGGAACTTAACTATGGCTACACCTTC. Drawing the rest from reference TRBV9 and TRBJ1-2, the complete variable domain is DSGVTQTPKHLITATGQRVTLRCSPRSGDLSVYWYQQSLDQGLQFLIQYYNGEERAKGNILERFSAQQFPDLHSELNLSSLELGDSALYFCASSTAGTGELNYGYTFGSGTRLTVV.

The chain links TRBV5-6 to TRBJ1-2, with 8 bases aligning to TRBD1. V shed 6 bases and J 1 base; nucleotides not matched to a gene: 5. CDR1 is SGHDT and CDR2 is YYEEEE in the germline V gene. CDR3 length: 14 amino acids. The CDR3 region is CASTGTGLNYGYTF. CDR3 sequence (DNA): TGTGCCAGCACCGGGACAGGCCTTAACTATGGCTACACCTTC. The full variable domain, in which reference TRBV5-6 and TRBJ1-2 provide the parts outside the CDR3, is DAGVTQSPTHLIKTRGQQVTLRCSPKSGHDTVSWYQQALGQGPQFIFQYYEEEERQRGNFPDRFSGHQFPNYSSELNVNALLLGDSALYLCASTGTGLNYGYTFGSGTRLTVV.

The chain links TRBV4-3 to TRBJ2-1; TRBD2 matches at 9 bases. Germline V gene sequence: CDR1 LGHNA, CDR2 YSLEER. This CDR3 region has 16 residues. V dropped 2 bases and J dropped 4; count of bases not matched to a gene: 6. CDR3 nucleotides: TGCGCCAGCAGCCAAAAGCGGGGGGCTAGGTACAATGAGCAGTTCTTC. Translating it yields CASSQKRGARYNEQFF.

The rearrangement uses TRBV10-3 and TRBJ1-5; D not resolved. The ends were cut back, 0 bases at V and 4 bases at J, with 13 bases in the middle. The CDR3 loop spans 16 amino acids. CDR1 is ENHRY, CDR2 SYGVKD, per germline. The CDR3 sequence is CAISESSFRGNQPQHF. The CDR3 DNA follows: TGTGCCATCAGTGAGTCGTCTTTCCGGGGAAATCAGCCCCAGCATTTT.

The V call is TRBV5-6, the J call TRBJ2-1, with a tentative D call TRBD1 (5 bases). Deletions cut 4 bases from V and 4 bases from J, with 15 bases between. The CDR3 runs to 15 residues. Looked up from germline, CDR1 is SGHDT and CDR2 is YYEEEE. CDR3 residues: CASSPTVDSYNEQFF. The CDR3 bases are TGTGCCAGCAGCCCGACGGTCGACAGTTACAATGAGCAGTTCTTC.

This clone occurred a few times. The CDR3 DNA reads as TGTGCCAGCAGTGAGGAGTCGGGACAGGTAATGGACACTGAAGCTTTCTTT. Residues: CASSEESGQVMDTEAFF. The chain is built from TRBV2 and TRBJ1-1; 8 positions match TRBD1. CDR3 length: 17 residues. Losses at the gene ends were 3 bases for V and 3 bases for J; bases not matched to a gene: 12. The germline CDR1 and CDR2 sequences are SNHLY and FYNNEI. Based on the CDR3 plus reference TRBV2 and TRBJ1-1, the full variable domain is EPEVTQTPSHQVTQMGQEVILRCVPISNHLYFYWYRQILGQKVEFLVSFYNNEISEKSEIFDDQFSVERPDGSNFTLKIRSTKLEDSAMYFCASSEESGQVMDTEAFFGQGTRLTVV.

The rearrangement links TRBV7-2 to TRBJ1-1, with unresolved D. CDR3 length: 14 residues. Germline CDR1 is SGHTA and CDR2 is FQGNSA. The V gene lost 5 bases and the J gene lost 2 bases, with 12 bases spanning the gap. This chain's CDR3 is CASSESGVNTEAFF. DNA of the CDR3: TGTGCCAGCAGCGAAAGCGGGGTAAACACTGAAGCTTTCTTT.

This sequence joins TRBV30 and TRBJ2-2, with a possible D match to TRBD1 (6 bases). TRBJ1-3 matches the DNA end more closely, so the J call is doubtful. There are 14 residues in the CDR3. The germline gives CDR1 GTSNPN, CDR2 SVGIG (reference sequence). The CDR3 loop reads CAWSTGISGNTIYF. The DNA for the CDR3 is TGTGCCTGGAGTACAGGGATCTCTGGAAACACCATATATTTT.

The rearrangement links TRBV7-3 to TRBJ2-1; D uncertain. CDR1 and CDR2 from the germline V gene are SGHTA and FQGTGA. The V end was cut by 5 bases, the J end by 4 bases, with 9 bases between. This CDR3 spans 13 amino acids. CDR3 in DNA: TGTGCCAGCAGCCGATCTAGTTACAATGAGCAGTTCTTC. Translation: CASSRSSYNEQFF.

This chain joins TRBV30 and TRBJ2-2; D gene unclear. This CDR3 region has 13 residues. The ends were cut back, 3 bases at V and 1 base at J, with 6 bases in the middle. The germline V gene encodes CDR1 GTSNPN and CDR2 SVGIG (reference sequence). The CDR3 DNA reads TGTGCCTGGAGACTCATGAACACCGGGGAGCTGTTTTTT. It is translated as CAWRLMNTGELFF.

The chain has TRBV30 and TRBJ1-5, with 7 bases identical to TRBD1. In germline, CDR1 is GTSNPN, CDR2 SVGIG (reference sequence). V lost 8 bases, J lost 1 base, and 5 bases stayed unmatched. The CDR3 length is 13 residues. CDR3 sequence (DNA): TGTGCCATGGAGGGGGCCAGCAATCAGCCCCAGCATTTT. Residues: CAMEGASNQPQHF.

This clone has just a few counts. CDR3 residues: CASSQDLGGGAWNEQFF. The DNA for the CDR3 is TGCGCCAGCAGCCAAGATCTCGGCGGGGGGGCTTGGAATGAGCAGTTCTTC. This sequence joins TRBV4-3 and TRBJ2-1; 9 bases agree with TRBD2. The CDR3 runs 17 residues. In germline, CDR1 is LGHNA, CDR2 YSLEER. Trimming cost V 0 bases and J 7 bases; bases outside gene matches: 10.

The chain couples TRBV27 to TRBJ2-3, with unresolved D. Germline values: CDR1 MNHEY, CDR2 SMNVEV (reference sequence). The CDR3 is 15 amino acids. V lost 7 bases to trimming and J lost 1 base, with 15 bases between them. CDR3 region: CASTLAYSGTDTQYF. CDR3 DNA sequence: TGTGCCAGCACCCTTGCCTACTCGGGCACAGATACGCAGTATTTT.

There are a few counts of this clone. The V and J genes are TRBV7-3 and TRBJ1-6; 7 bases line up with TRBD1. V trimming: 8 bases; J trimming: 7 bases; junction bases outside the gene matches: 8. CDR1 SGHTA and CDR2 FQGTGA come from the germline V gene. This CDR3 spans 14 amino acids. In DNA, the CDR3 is TGTGCCAGCTCTACAGGGACAGCGAATTCACCCCTCCACTTT. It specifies CASSTGTANSPLHF.

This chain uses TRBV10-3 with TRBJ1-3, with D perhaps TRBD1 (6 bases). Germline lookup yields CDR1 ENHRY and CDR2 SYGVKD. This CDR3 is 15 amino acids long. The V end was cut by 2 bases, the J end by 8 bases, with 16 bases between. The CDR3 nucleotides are TGTGCCATCAGTGAGCCCCACAGGGTTGGGGACACCATATATTTT. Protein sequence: CAISEPHRVGDTIYF.

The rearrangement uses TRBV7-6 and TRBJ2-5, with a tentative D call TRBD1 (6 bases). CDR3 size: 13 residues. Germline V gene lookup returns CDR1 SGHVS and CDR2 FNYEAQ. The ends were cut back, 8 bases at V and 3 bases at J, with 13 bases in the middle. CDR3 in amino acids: CASEGVTEETQYF. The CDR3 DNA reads TGTGCCAGCGAGGGGGTAACAGAAGAGACCCAGTACTTC.

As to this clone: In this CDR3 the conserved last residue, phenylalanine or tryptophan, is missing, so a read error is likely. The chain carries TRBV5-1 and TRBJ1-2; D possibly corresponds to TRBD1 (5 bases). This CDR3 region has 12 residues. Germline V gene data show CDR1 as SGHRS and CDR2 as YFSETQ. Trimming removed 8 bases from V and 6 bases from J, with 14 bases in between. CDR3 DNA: TGCGCCAGTGCGGGGGGTCTCCATGGCTACACCGTC. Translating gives CASAGGLHGYTV.

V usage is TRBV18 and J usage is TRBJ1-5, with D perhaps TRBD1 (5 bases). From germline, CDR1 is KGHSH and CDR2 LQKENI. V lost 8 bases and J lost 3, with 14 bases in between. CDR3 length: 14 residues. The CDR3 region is CASATPGLNQPQHF. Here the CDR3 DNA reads TGTGCCAGCGCTACTCCAGGGCTCAATCAGCCCCAGCATTTT.

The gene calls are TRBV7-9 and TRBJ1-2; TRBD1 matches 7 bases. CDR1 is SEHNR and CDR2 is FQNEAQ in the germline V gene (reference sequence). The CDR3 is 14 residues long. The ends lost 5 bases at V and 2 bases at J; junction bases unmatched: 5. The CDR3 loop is CASSPKGQNYGYTF. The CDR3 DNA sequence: TGTGCCAGCAGCCCCAAGGGACAGAACTATGGCTACACCTTC.

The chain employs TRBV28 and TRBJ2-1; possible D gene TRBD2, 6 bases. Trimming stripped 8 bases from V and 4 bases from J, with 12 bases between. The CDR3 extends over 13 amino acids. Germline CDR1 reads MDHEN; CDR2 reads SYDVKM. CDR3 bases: TGTGCCAGCGAAACCGGGGGATACAATGAGCAGTTCTTC. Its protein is CASETGGYNEQFF.

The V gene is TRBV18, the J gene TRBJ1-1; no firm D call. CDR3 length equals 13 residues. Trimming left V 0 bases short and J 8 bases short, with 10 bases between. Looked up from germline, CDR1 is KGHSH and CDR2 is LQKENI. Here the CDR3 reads CASSPPLPAEAFF. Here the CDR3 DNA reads TGTGCCAGCTCACCACCTCTCCCTGCGGAAGCTTTCTTT.

DNA of the CDR3: TGCAGCGGGATGACAGGTCAGGACGGCTACACCTTC. Amino acids: CSGMTGQDGYTF. The genes are TRBV29-1 and TRBJ1-2; D is possibly TRBD1 (6 bases). The CDR3 runs 12 residues. Germline V gene sequence: CDR1 SQVTM, CDR2 ANQGSEA. V was shortened by 7 bases and J by 8 bases, with 17 bases between the two germline ends.

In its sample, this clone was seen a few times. In DNA form, the CDR3 reads TGTGCCAGCAGCCAAGCGTTGCAGGGTCTCGGCTACACCTTC. Translating gives CASSQALQGLGYTF. The chain is built from TRBV14 and TRBJ1-2; the D gene is possibly TRBD1 (5 bases). V was shortened by 1 base and J by 8 bases, with 14 bases between the two germline ends. Per the germline V gene, CDR1 is SGHDN and CDR2 is FVKESK. The CDR3 totals 14 residues. Full variable domain (rest looked up from reference TRBV14 and TRBJ1-2): EAGVTQFPSHSVIEKGQTVTLRCDPISGHDNLYWYRRVMGKEIKFLLHFVKESKQDESGMPNNRFLAERTGGTYSTLKVQPAELEDSGVYFCASSQALQGLGYTFGSGTRLTVV.

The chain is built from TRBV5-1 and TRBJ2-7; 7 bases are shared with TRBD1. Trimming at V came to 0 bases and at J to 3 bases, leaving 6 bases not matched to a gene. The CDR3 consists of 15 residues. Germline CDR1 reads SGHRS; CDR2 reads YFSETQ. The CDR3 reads CASSLADPGGYEQYF. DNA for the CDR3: TGCGCCAGCAGCTTGGCTGATCCAGGGGGCTACGAGCAGTACTTC.

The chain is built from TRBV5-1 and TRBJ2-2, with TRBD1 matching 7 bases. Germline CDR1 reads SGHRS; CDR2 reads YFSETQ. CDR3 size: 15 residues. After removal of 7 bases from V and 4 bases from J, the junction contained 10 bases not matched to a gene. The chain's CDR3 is CASEVGGAGTGELFF. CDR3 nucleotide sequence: TGCGCCAGCGAGGTAGGGGGCGCGGGCACCGGGGAGCTGTTTTTT.

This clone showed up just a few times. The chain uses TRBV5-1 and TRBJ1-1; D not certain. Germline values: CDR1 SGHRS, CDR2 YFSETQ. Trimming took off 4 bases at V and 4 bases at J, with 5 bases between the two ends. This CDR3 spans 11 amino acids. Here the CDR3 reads CASSDFTEAFF. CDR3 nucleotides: TGCGCCAGCAGCGACTTCACTGAAGCTTTCTTT.

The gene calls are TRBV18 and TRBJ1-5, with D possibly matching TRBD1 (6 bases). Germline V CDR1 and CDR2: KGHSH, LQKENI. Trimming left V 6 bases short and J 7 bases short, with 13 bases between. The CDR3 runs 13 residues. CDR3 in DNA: TGTGCCAGCTCTCCTGGGGGCAGGCAGCCCCAGCATTTT. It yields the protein CASSPGGRQPQHF.